This T cell receptor beta chain was retrieved from a study of shared clonotypes between healthy human individuals. Across the whole study: Per donor, three plates held CD4 naive cells, three held CD4 memory, two held CD8 naive and one held CD8 memory.

Using immunoSEQ multiplex PCR, the repertoire was profiled, and TCRdb retains in-frame clones only, with some absent. This table has about 2 million clones, 85% to 95% appearing once. The specimen sequenced was naive CD4+ T cells sorted from blood. The subset is: CD45RA+ positively selected. This clonotype originated in a man between 18 and 35 years old in good health.

CDR3 in DNA: TGTGCCAGCAGCTTAGACCCTGGCGTAGCTAACTATGGCTACACCTTC. It yields the protein CASSLDPGVANYGYTF. This chain connects TRBV11-2 to TRBJ1-2; no clear D gene. The CDR3 runs to 16 residues. Germline V gene sequence: CDR1 SGHAT, CDR2 FQNNGV. The ends were cut back, 0 bases at V and 0 bases at J, with 11 bases in the middle. Based on the CDR3 plus reference TRBV11-2 and TRBJ1-2, the full variable domain is EAGVAQSPRYKIIEKRQSVAFWCNPISGHATLYWYQQILGQGPKLLIQFQNNGVVDDSQLPKDRFSAERLKGVDSTLKIQPAKLEDSAVYLCASSLDPGVANYGYTFGSGTRLTVV.